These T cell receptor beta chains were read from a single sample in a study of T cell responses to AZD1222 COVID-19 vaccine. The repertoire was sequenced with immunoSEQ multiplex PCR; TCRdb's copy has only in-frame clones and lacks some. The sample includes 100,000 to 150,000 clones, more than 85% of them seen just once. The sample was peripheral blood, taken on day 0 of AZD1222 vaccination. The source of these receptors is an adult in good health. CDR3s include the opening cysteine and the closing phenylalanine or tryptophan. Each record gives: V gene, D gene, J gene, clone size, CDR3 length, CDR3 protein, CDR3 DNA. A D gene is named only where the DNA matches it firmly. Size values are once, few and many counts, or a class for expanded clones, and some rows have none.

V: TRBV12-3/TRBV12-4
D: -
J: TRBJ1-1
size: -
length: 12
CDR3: CASSQGRTEAFF
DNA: TGTGCCAGCAGTCAGGGAAGGACTGAAGCTTTCTTT

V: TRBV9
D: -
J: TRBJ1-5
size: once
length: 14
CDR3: CASSVGGQDQPQHF
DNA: TGTGCCAGCAGCGTAGGGGGCCAAGATCAGCCCCAGCATTTT

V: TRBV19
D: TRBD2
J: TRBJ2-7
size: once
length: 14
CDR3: CASSPSGRRVEQYF
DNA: TGTGCCAGTAGCCCCAGCGGGAGGAGGGTCGAGCAGTACTTC

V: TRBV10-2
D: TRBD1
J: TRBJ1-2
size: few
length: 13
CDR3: CASSAQGAGGYTF
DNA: TGCGCCAGCAGTGCTCAGGGGGCGGGGGGCTACACCTTC

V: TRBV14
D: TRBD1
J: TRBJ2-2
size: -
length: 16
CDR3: CASSSGQGLLTGELFF
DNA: TGTGCCAGCAGCTCCGGACAGGGGCTCCTTACCGGGGAGCTGTTTTTT

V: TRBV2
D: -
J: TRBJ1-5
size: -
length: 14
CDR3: CASSDLRRDQPQHF
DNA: TGTGCCAGCAGTGACCTCAGGCGGGATCAGCCCCAGCATTTT

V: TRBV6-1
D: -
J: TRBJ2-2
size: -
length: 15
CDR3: CASSEWGSATGELFF
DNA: TGTGCCAGCAGTGAATGGGGGTCGGCGACCGGGGAGCTGTTTTTT

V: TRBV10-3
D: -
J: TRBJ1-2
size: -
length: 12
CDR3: CAIGAGDYGYTF
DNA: TGTGCCATCGGCGCAGGGGATTATGGCTACACCTTC

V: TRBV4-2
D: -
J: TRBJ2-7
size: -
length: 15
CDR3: CASSQEPSSSYEQYF
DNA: TGTGCCAGCAGCCAAGAGCCTTCAAGCTCCTACGAGCAGTACTTC

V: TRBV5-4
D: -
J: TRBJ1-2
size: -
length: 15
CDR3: CASSTNVRLDYGYTF
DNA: TGTGCCAGCAGCACCAACGTACGCCTGGACTATGGCTACACCTTC

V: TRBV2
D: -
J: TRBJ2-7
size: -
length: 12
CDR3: CASRGLSYEQYF
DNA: TGTGCCAGCAGGGGACTTTCCTACGAGCAGTACTTC

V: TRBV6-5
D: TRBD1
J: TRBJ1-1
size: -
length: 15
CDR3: CASRNTGTENTEAFF
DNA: TGTGCCAGCAGAAATACCGGGACAGAAAACACTGAAGCTTTCTTT

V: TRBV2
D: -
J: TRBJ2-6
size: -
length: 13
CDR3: CASSVTGANVLTF
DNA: TGTGCCAGCAGTGTGACTGGGGCCAACGTCCTGACTTTC

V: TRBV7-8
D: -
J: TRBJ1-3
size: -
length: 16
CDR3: CASSLALPGGGNTIYF
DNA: TGTGCCAGCAGCTTAGCGCTCCCGGGGGGTGGAAACACCATATATTTT

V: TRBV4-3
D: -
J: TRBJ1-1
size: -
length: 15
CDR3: CASSQDAGVGTEAFF
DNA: TGCGCCAGCAGCCAAGATGCGGGGGTCGGCACTGAAGCTTTCTTT

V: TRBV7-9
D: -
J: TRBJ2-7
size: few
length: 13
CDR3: CASSLGLDSQQYF
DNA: TGTGCCAGCAGCTTAGGCCTGGACAGCCAGCAGTACTTC

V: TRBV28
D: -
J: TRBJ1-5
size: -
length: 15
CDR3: CASSLLSGPNQPQHF
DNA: TGTGCCAGCAGTTTATTATCAGGGCCCAATCAGCCCCAGCATTTT

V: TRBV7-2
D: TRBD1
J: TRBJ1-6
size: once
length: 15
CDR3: CASSTRQGIQSPLHF
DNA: TGTGCCAGCAGCACCCGACAGGGTATCCAATCACCCCTCCACTTT

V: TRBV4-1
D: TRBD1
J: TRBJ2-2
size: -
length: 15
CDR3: CASSPRGLETGELFF
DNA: TGCGCCAGCAGCCCCAGGGGGCTCGAGACCGGGGAGCTGTTTTTT

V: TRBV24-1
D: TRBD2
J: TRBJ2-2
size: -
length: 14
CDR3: CATSDPGGAGELFF
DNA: TGTGCCACCAGTGATCCTGGGGGGGCCGGGGAGCTGTTTTTT

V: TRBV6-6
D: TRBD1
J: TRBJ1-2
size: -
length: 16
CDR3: CASSYAGQGRNYGYTF
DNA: TGTGCCAGCAGTTACGCGGGACAGGGAAGGAACTATGGCTACACCTTC

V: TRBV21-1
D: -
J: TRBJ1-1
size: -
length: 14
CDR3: CASSKSEEAVEAFF
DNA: TGTGCCAGCAGCAAATCGGAGGAGGCAGTTGAAGCTTTCTTT

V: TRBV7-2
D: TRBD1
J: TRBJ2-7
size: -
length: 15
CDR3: CATTRGTGGLYEQYF
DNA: TGTGCCACCACTCGGGGGACAGGCGGACTATACGAGCAGTACTTC

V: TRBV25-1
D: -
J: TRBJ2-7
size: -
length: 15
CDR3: CASSDQVRGSYEQYF
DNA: TGTGCCAGCAGTGACCAGGTGAGGGGCTCCTACGAGCAGTACTTC

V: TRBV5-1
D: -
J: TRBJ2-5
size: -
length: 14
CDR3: CASARGGGQETQYF
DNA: TGCGCCAGCGCCCGAGGGGGTGGGCAAGAGACCCAGTACTTC

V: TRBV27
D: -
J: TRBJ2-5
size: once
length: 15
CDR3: CASRGSGGRWETQYF
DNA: TGTGCCAGCAGGGGCTCCGGGGGGCGTTGGGAGACCCAGTACTTC

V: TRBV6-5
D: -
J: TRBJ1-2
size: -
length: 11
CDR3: CASRREYGYTF
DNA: TGTGCCAGCAGGAGGGAATATGGCTACACCTTC

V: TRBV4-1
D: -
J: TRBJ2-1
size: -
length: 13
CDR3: CASSQVRTNEQFF
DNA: TGCGCCAGCAGCCAAGTTCGGACAAATGAGCAGTTCTTC

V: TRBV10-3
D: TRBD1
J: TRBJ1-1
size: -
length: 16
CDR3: CAISEVPGTGGTEAFF
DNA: TGTGCCATCAGTGAGGTACCCGGGACAGGGGGCACTGAAGCTTTCTTT

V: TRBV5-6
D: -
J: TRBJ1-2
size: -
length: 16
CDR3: CASNRAPGFLNYGYTF
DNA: TGTGCCAGCAACCGGGCCCCAGGGTTCCTAAACTATGGCTACACCTTC

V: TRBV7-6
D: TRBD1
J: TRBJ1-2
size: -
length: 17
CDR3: CASSGSRTGLKSDGYTF
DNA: TGTGCCAGCAGCGGGTCCCGGACAGGGCTTAAGTCGGATGGCTACACCTTC

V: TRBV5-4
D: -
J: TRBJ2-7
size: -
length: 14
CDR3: CASRPSGSPYEQYF
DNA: TGTGCCAGCAGACCCTCGGGCAGCCCCTACGAGCAGTACTTC

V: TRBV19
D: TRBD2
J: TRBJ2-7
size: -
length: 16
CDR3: CASSIPGGSSVYEQYF
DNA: TGTGCCAGTAGTATACCGGGAGGGAGTAGTGTTTACGAGCAGTACTTC

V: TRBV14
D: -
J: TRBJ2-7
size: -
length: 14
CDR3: CASTLGTASYEQYF
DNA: TGTGCCAGCACCCTCGGGACCGCGTCCTACGAGCAGTACTTC

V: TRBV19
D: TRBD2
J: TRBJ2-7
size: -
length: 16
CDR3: CASRGTDAGVFDEQYF
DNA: TGTGCCAGTAGAGGGACTGATGCGGGAGTGTTCGACGAGCAGTACTTC

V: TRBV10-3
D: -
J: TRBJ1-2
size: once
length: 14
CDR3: CAISDLGPAGGYTF
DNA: TGTGCCATCAGTGATTTGGGGCCGGCGGGAGGCTACACCTTC

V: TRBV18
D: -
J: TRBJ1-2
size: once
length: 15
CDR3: CASSPTQGFNYGYTF
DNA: TGTGCCAGCTCACCCACTCAGGGTTTTAACTATGGCTACACCTTC

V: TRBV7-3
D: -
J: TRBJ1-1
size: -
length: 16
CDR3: CASSRDKVGTSAEAFF
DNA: TGTGCCAGCAGCCGGGACAAAGTGGGGACAAGCGCTGAAGCTTTCTTT

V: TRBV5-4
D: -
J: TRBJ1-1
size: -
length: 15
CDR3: CASSPGGGWDTEAFF
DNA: TGTGCCAGCAGCCCCGGGGGGGGATGGGACACTGAAGCTTTCTTT

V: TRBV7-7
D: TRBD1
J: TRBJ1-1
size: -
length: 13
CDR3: CASSHRGSTEAFF
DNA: TGTGCCAGCAGCCACAGGGGCTCAACTGAAGCTTTCTTT

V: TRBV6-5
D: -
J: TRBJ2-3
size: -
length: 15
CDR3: CASSYLGSSTDTQYF
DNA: TGTGCCAGCAGTTACTTGGGGTCTAGCACAGATACGCAGTATTTT

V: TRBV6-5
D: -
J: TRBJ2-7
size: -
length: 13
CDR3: CASIQTPGGEQYF
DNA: TGTGCCAGCATCCAAACTCCAGGCGGCGAGCAGTACTTC

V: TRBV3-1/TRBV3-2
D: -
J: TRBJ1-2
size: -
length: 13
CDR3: CASSPSTGHGYTF
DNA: TGTGCCAGCAGCCCTTCTACAGGGCATGGCTACACCTTC

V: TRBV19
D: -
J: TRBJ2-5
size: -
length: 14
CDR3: CASSIVPSGETQYF
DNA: TGTGCCAGTAGTATAGTTCCATCAGGGGAGACCCAGTACTTC

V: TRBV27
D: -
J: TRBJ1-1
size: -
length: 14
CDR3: CASSPRGRNTEAFF
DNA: TGTGCCAGCAGTCCCCGGGGACGGAACACTGAAGCTTTCTTT

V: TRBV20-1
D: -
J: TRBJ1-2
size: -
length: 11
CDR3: CSARLGHGYTF
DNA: TGCAGTGCTAGACTAGGGCACGGCTACACCTTC

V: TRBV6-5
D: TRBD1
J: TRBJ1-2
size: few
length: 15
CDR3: CASSYLGQGADGYTF
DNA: TGTGCCAGCAGTTATTTGGGGCAGGGGGCGGATGGCTACACCTTC

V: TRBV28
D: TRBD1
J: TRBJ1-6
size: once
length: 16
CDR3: CASSVTNRGLRSPLHF
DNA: TGTGCCAGCAGTGTCACTAACAGGGGGCTGAGATCACCCCTCCACTTT

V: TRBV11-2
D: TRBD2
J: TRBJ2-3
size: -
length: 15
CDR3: CASSSRDYRTDTQYF
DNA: TGTGCCAGCAGCTCTAGGGACTATCGCACAGATACGCAGTATTTT

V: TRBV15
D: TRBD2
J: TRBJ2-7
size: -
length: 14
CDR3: CATSSGLDQYEQYF
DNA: TGTGCCACCAGCTCGGGACTAGATCAGTACGAGCAGTACTTC

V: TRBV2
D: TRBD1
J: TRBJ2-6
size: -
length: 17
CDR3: CASTAWDRSTGANVLTF
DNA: TGTGCCAGCACCGCGTGGGACAGATCGACTGGGGCCAACGTCCTGACTTTC

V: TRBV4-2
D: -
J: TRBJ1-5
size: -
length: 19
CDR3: CASSQDRLGFGTRNQPQHF
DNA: TGTGCCAGCAGCCAAGATCGGTTAGGATTTGGGACAAGAAATCAGCCCCAGCATTTT

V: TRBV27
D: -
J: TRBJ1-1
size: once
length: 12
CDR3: CASRNMNTEAFF
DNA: TGTGCCAGCAGGAACATGAACACTGAAGCTTTCTTT

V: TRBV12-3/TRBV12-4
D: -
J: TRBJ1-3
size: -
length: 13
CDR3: CASMVSSGNTIYF
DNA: TGTGCCAGCATGGTGAGCTCTGGAAACACCATATATTTT